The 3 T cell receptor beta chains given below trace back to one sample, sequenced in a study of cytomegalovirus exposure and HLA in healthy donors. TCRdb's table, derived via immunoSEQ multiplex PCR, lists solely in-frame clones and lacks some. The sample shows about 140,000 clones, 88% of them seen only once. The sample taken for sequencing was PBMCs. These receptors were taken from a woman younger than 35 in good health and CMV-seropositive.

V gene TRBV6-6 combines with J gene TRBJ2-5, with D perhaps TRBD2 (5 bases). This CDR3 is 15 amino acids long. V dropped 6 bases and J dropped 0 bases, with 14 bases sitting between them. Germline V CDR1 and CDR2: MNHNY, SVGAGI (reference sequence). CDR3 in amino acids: CASRGEQKNQETQYF. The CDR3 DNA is TGTGCCAGCAGGGGAGAGCAGAAAAACCAAGAGACCCAGTACTTC.

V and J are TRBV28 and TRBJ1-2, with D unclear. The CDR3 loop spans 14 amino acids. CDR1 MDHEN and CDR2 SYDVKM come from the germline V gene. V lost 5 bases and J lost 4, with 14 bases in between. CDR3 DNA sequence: TGTGCCAGCAGTACGGCAGGCCTCATCTATGGCTACACCTTC. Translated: CASSTAGLIYGYTF.

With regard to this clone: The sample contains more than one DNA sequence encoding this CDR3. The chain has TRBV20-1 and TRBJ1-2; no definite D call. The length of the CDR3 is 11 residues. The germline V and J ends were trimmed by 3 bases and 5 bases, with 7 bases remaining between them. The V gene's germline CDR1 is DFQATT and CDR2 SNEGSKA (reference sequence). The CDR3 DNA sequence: TGCAGTGCTAGTCGCGGATATGGCTACACCTTC. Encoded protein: CSASRGYGYTF.